These 25 T cell receptor beta chains were sequenced from one sample in a study of cytomegalovirus exposure and HLA in healthy donors. TCRdb's copy holds only in-frame clones and misses some; the assay was immunoSEQ multiplex PCR. The table records hundreds of thousands of clones, roughly nine tenths of them present only once. Sequencing was done on a sample of PBMCs. The receptors originated from a man between 18 and 29 years old in good health and CMV-seropositive.

V is TRBV9 and J is TRBJ2-3; D unclear. This CDR3 region has 16 residues. Trimming took 0 bases from V and 0 from J, leaving 11 bases between them. Germline assignment: CDR1 SGDLS and CDR2 YYNGEE. The CDR3 loop reads CASSVAGRASTDTQYF. The CDR3 coding sequence is TGTGCCAGCAGCGTAGCTGGTCGCGCTAGCACAGATACGCAGTATTTT.

The J gene is TRBJ2-7, the V gene TRBV7-8; D is uncertain. With 5 bases removed from V and 2 bases from J, the gap between germline ends came to 13 bases. There are 14 residues in the CDR3. The germline V gene encodes CDR1 SGHVS and CDR2 FQNEAQ. DNA of the CDR3: TGTGCCAGCAGCCGCACCCCAGCGACCTACGAGCAGTACTTC. Amino acid sequence: CASSRTPATYEQYF.

This clone has only a few counts. The genes are TRBV5-6 and TRBJ2-7, with TRBD1 matching over 8 bases. Germline CDR1 SGHDT, CDR2 YYEEEE. V dropped 3 bases and J dropped 1; count of bases not matched to a gene: 0. This CDR3 contains 13 residues. CDR3 residues: CASSWDRSYEQYF. As DNA, the CDR3 is TGTGCCAGCAGCTGGGACAGGTCCTACGAGCAGTACTTC.

This clone was observed once. V is TRBV7-2 and J is TRBJ2-7; TRBD2 might be the D (6 bases). V lost 5 bases, J lost 3 bases, and 8 bases lay in between. The V gene's germline CDR1 is SGHTA and CDR2 FQGNSA. This CDR3 comprises 12 residues. In DNA form, the CDR3 reads TGTGCCAGCAGCGGAGCGGGCTACGAGCAGTACTTC. This encodes CASSGAGYEQYF. Together with reference TRBV7-2 and TRBJ2-7, the CDR3 gives the full variable domain: GAGVSQSPSNKVTEKGKDVELRCDPISGHTALYWYRQSLGQGLEFLIYFQGNSAPDKSGLPSDRFSAERTGGSVSTLTIQRTQQEDSAVYLCASSGAGYEQYFGPGTRLTVT.

This chain uses TRBV7-3 with TRBJ2-2, with TRBD1 matching 7 bases. The CDR3 is 16 amino acids. CDR1 SGHTA and CDR2 FQGTGA come from the germline V gene. V lost 5 bases to trimming and J lost 0 bases; unmatched junction nucleotides: 6. CDR3 in DNA: TGTGCCAGCAGCGCCCTGGGACAGACGAACACCGGGGAGCTGTTTTTT. Translating gives CASSALGQTNTGELFF.

The genes are TRBV29-1 and TRBJ2-4, with 10 bases aligning to TRBD1. V shed 4 bases and J 0 bases; nucleotides not matched to a gene: 15. CDR3 length: 19 residues. The germline CDR1 and CDR2 sequences are SQVTM and ANQGSEA. The CDR3, as DNA: TGCAGCGTTGCCGGGGCTCTGTGGGACAGGGGTAAAGCCAAAAACATTCAGTACTTC. It translates to CSVAGALWDRGKAKNIQYF.

The chain joins TRBV11-2 to TRBJ1-2, with TRBD1 matching 7 bases. There are 14 residues in the CDR3. Germline V gene data show CDR1 as SGHAT and CDR2 as FQNNGV. Trimming took 5 bases from V and 4 from J; bases not matched to a gene: 7. As DNA, the CDR3 is TGTGCCAGCAGCCGACAGGGAACAATCTATGGCTACACCTTC. Protein: CASSRQGTIYGYTF. The variable domain in full, completed from reference TRBV11-2 and TRBJ1-2, reads EAGVAQSPRYKIIEKRQSVAFWCNPISGHATLYWYQQILGQGPKLLIQFQNNGVVDDSQLPKDRFSAERLKGVDSTLKIQPAKLEDSAVYLCASSRQGTIYGYTFGSGTRLTVV.

The chain combines TRBV6-1 with TRBJ1-1; TRBD1 is a possible D gene (6 bases). The V and J ends lost 10 bases and 4 bases respectively, with 10 bases between them. This CDR3 spans 11 amino acids. Germline V gives CDR1 MNHNS, CDR2 SASEGT. The CDR3 loop is CAITGFTEAFF. The CDR3 nucleotides read TGTGCCATCACAGGGTTCACTGAAGCTTTCTTT.

The chain recombines TRBV28 with TRBJ2-1; weak D call: TRBD1 (5 bases). V was trimmed by 7 bases and J by 9 bases, leaving 13 bases between them. Germline assignment: CDR1 MDHEN and CDR2 SYDVKM. CDR3 length: 12 amino acids. As DNA, the CDR3 is TGTGCCAGCACCTGGGGCGGTCGTGAGCAGTTCTTC. As protein: CASTWGGREQFF. Variable domain in full (rest from reference TRBV28 and TRBJ2-1): DVKVTQSSRYLVKRTGEKVFLECVQDMDHENMFWYRQDPGLGLRLIYFSYDVKMKEKGDIPEGYSVSREKKERFSLILESASTNQTSMYLCASTWGGREQFFGPGTRLTVL.

This chain connects TRBV5-1 to TRBJ1-2; weak D call: TRBD1 (6 bases). Germline V gene data show CDR1 as SGHRS and CDR2 as YFSETQ. V was pared by 4 bases and J by 4 bases, with 11 bases between. The CDR3 totals 13 residues. In nucleotides, the CDR3 is TGCGCCAGCAGCGGGGGGCACTTCTATGGCTACACCTTC. It specifies CASSGGHFYGYTF.

This chain links TRBV4-2 with TRBJ2-7, with 7 bases matching TRBD2. The V gene's germline CDR1 is LGHNA and CDR2 YNFKEQ. Trimming took 8 bases from V and 5 from J; bases not matched to a gene: 15. CDR3 size: 15 residues. CDR3 nucleotide sequence: TGTGCCAGCCAAGCGGTAGCGGGTCTCTACGACGAGCAGTACTTC. As protein: CASQAVAGLYDEQYF.

V is TRBV2 and J is TRBJ1-1; no clear D. This CDR3 is built from 14 residues. Deletions cut 0 bases from V and 1 base from J, with 6 bases between. Germline CDR1 and CDR2: SNHLY and FYNNEI. Written as DNA, the CDR3 is TGTGCCAGCAGTGAAGCTCCGGGGAACACTGAAGCTTTCTTT. Its translation: CASSEAPGNTEAFF.

The J gene is TRBJ2-1, the V gene TRBV27; D unresolved. V shed 0 bases and J shed 3 bases, with 9 bases lying between them. The CDR3 sequence is 15 residues long. CDR1 is MNHEY, CDR2 SMNVEV, per germline (reference sequence). This CDR3 is CASSLSPGFYNEQFF. CDR3 nucleotides: TGTGCCAGCAGTTTATCCCCGGGTTTCTACAATGAGCAGTTCTTC.

The chain joins TRBV7-3 to TRBJ2-1; the match to TRBD1 covers 8 bases. This CDR3 spans 15 amino acids. V shed 6 bases, J shed 3 bases, and the junction held 7 bases outside the gene matches. Germline CDR1 is SGHTA and CDR2 is FQGTGA. The CDR3 is CASSFSGTGYNEQFF. CDR3 DNA sequence: TGTGCCAGCAGTTTTTCCGGGACAGGCTACAATGAGCAGTTCTTC.

The CDR3 nucleotides read TGTGCCAGCAGCTTCCTAGCGGGAGGTACAGATACGCAGTATTTT. Translated, it gives CASSFLAGGTDTQYF. V is TRBV11-2 and J is TRBJ2-3; TRBD2 matches 11 bases. Germline V CDR1 and CDR2: SGHAT, FQNNGV. V was pared by 3 bases and J by 3 bases, with 2 bases of the junction left unmatched. The CDR3 spans 15 residues.

This clone was seen only once. The chain is built from TRBV11-3 and TRBJ2-6; 12 bases agree with TRBD1. The germline CDR1 and CDR2 sequences are SGHNT and YENEEA. The CDR3 runs 17 residues. The V gene end was trimmed by 5 bases and the J gene end by 4 bases; junction bases not matched to a gene: 6. The CDR3 reads CASSGGQGAAGANVLTF. The CDR3 nucleotides read TGTGCCAGCAGCGGGGGACAGGGGGCAGCCGGGGCCAACGTCCTGACTTTC.

The chain is built from TRBV7-9 and TRBJ2-7; D gene uncertain. Between the trimmed V and J ends, which lost 4 bases and 4 bases, there was a span of 14 bases. This CDR3 is 14 amino acids long. Germline CDR1 reads SEHNR; CDR2 reads FQNEAQ (reference sequence). Written as DNA, the CDR3 is TGTGCCAGCAGCTACGCAGCCCATTGGTACGAGCAGTACTTC. This encodes CASSYAAHWYEQYF.

Worth noting for this clone: The same CDR3 can be traced to other DNA sequences in this sample. The chain links TRBV27 to TRBJ1-2, with D possibly being TRBD1 (6 bases). Per germline, CDR1 MNHEY and CDR2 SMNVEV (reference sequence). This CDR3 has 13 amino acids. Trimming removed 6 bases at V and 4 bases at J, with 12 bases between. CDR3 DNA sequence: TGTGCCAGCAGCCTCGGGACAAGCTATGGCTACACCTTC. Its protein product is CASSLGTSYGYTF.

V gene TRBV7-2 combines with J gene TRBJ1-1, with TRBD1 matching 7 bases. This CDR3 has 16 amino acids. J gave up 0 bases and V 5 bases, and 9 bases lay outside the gene matches. Germline loops: CDR1 SGHTA, CDR2 FQGNSA. CDR3: CASSMDRMRMNTEAFF. The CDR3 coding sequence is TGTGCCAGCAGCATGGACAGGATGAGGATGAACACTGAAGCTTTCTTT.

The rearrangement links TRBV7-3 to TRBJ2-2; no clear D. Germline-derived CDR1 and CDR2 are SGHTA and FQGTGA. The CDR3 runs 13 residues. Trimming cost V 5 bases and J 6 bases, with 10 bases left between them. The CDR3 sequence is CASSLTRAGELFF. DNA of the CDR3: TGTGCCAGCAGCCTGACAAGAGCCGGGGAGCTGTTTTTT.

This chain connects TRBV5-1 to TRBJ1-1; 7 positions match TRBD1. Germline trimming cut 3 bases from V and 0 bases from J; bases unmatched to any gene: 2. CDR3 length equals 14 residues. Germline CDR1 is SGHRS and CDR2 is YFSETQ. The CDR3 region has the DNA TGCGCCAGCAGCTCACAGGGGATGAACACTGAAGCTTTCTTT. This translates into CASSSQGMNTEAFF. Using reference TRBV5-1 and TRBJ1-1 for the parts outside the CDR3, the full variable domain is KAGVTQTPRYLIKTRGQQVTLSCSPISGHRSVSWYQQTPGQGLQFLFEYFSETQRNKGNFPGRFSGRQFSNSRSEMNVSTLELGDSALYLCASSSQGMNTEAFFGQGTRLTVV.

The J gene is TRBJ1-5, the V gene TRBV30; D not resolved. V lost 0 bases, J lost 11 bases, and 11 bases lay in between. Germline CDR1 is GTSNPN and CDR2 is SVGIG (reference sequence). CDR3 length: 12 residues. The CDR3 region is CAWSVSRGTQHF. Written as DNA, the CDR3 is TGTGCCTGGAGTGTATCCCGGGGAACCCAGCATTTT.

On this clone itself: The junction does not match germline at one end; this may be a read error. The V and J genes are TRBV4-2 and TRBJ2-3; TRBD1 is a possible D gene (5 bases). CDR1 and CDR2 (germline): LGHNA, YNFKEQ. This CDR3 contains 13 residues. CDR3 DNA sequence: TGTGCCAGCAGCCAAGATTGGGGCCATAAAGCCCGTTGG. It is translated as CASSQDWGHKARW.

This chain uses TRBV10-3 with TRBJ1-4; D remains unclear. The CDR3 covers 16 residues. V was clipped by 8 bases and J by 0 bases, with 16 bases between them. Germline V gives CDR1 ENHRY, CDR2 SYGVKD. CDR3 amino acids: CAIAPGSPATNEKLFF. The CDR3 DNA reads as TGTGCCATCGCCCCCGGGAGCCCTGCAACTAATGAAAAACTGTTTTTT.

The V and J genes are TRBV18 and TRBJ1-5; D is possibly TRBD1 (5 bases). Germline assignment: CDR1 KGHSH and CDR2 LQKENI. The CDR3 length is 18 residues. V lost 2 bases and J lost 0, with 17 bases in between. DNA for the CDR3: TGTGCCAGCTCACCATTGCCAGGGTCTACCAGTAGCAATCAGCCCCAGCATTTT. This sequence encodes CASSPLPGSTSSNQPQHF.